The text below deals with one TCR beta chain. Its antigen remains unidentified. This sample is part of a study of identical twins. Study observations and caveats: Low generation-probability sequences were in excess among twin-shared out-of-frame alpha sequences.

A universal primer site came from template switching; cDNA carried unique molecular identifiers. MiXCR was run by TCRdb on the 5' RACE reads, yielding one entry per CDR3 protein. The table shows about 900,000 distinct CDR3 sequences, with around 12% occurring only once. These data were also filed under a second study, of yellow fever vaccine responses in identical twins.

This TCR was recovered from a woman aged 18-29 years in good health. The sequenced sample consisted of PBMCs.

The CDR3 is CASSFGVTRKDDTEAFF. CDR3 nucleotides: TGTGCCAGCAGTTTCGGGGTCACAAGGAAGGATGACACTGAAGCTTTCTTT. The rearrangement links TRBV12-3 or TRBV12-4 to TRBJ1-1; no definite D call. The germline V and J ends were trimmed by 3 bases and 3 bases, with 20 bases remaining between them. CDR3 length: 17 amino acids.